Listed here is a single T cell receptor (beta chain). The antigen it binds to is not known. No base qualities exist here, and no much larger clone lies one base off it. Each collaborating institution followed its own protocols to collect whole blood in K2EDTA tubes. For TCRbeta analysis, collaborators shipped samples as frozen whole blood, isolated PBMCs, or DNA extracted from either of those sample types. TCRbeta CDR3 regions were amplified from genomic DNA using the immunoSEQ Assay, a bias-controlled multiplex PCR. The original methods were these. Within the assay, amplification of reference gene primers was used to estimate how many nucleated cells each sample contained. To quantify the absolute abundance of each unique TCRbeta CDR3 rearrangement, sequence reads were collapsed and filtered. For each sample, productive Simpson clonality was calculated by taking the square root of Simpson's diversity index across productive rearrangements. TCRdb took this table from immuneACCESS and kept in-frame rearrangements with V and J called. Such tables lack part of the clones; where checked against another copy, unresolved V genes explain under half of the gap, and the rest is unexplained. The V and J calls and clone size were taken over from that table, and D and trimming were inferred from the DNA. Counted in this sample were 26,000 or so clones; approximately 70% of them appeared once. 7.3% of the sample rests with the top ten.

This sample is drawn from a study of blood T cell repertoires in COVID-19 (dated by TCRdb to the early 2020s). Background for the entire study: Samples from collaborators originated in the United States, Italy and Spain and spanned both the acute and convalescent phases of COVID-19. The repertoires were released in a freely available public database meant as a resource for research on the immune response to SARS-CoV-2. The samples were drawn from two sources: the first 160 participants of the ongoing ImmuneRACE study, and over 1,000 subjects contributed by 6 global collaborators. Where HLA class I and class II types were available, the types were taken from metadata supplied by the sample provider, not from assay-based typing. Deeply sampled blood TCRbeta repertoires from subjects exposed to, actively infected with, or recovered from COVID-19 were included in the dataset. The material from the prospective study consisted of cDNA or gDNA derived from T cells, B-cell-depleted T cells, or PBMCs. Nearly every sample came with metadata listing a de-identified subject ID, COVID-19 status, age in years and sex.

The CDR3 sequence holds 15 residues, the cysteine and phenylalanine included. Of all the DNA, just the CDR3 is kept, 45 bases in frame from base 1. At the junction V is shortened by 4 bases and J by 3 bases; bases outside the gene matches: 7. The germline V gene supplies CDR1 SGHTA and CDR2 FQGNSA. The full study reports these points: The amount of clinical and demographic metadata varied by source and participant and was provided uncurated.

Sequenced material: peripheral blood. The sequence derives from a man between 60 and 75 years old with active or convalescent COVID-19. This chain is built from TRBV7-2 and TRBJ2-7; 9 central bases correspond to TRBD2. The encoded CDR3 is CASSSSGASHYEQYF. The DNA sequence is TGTGCCAGCAGCTCTAGCGGGGCCAGTCACTACGAGCAGTACTTC.